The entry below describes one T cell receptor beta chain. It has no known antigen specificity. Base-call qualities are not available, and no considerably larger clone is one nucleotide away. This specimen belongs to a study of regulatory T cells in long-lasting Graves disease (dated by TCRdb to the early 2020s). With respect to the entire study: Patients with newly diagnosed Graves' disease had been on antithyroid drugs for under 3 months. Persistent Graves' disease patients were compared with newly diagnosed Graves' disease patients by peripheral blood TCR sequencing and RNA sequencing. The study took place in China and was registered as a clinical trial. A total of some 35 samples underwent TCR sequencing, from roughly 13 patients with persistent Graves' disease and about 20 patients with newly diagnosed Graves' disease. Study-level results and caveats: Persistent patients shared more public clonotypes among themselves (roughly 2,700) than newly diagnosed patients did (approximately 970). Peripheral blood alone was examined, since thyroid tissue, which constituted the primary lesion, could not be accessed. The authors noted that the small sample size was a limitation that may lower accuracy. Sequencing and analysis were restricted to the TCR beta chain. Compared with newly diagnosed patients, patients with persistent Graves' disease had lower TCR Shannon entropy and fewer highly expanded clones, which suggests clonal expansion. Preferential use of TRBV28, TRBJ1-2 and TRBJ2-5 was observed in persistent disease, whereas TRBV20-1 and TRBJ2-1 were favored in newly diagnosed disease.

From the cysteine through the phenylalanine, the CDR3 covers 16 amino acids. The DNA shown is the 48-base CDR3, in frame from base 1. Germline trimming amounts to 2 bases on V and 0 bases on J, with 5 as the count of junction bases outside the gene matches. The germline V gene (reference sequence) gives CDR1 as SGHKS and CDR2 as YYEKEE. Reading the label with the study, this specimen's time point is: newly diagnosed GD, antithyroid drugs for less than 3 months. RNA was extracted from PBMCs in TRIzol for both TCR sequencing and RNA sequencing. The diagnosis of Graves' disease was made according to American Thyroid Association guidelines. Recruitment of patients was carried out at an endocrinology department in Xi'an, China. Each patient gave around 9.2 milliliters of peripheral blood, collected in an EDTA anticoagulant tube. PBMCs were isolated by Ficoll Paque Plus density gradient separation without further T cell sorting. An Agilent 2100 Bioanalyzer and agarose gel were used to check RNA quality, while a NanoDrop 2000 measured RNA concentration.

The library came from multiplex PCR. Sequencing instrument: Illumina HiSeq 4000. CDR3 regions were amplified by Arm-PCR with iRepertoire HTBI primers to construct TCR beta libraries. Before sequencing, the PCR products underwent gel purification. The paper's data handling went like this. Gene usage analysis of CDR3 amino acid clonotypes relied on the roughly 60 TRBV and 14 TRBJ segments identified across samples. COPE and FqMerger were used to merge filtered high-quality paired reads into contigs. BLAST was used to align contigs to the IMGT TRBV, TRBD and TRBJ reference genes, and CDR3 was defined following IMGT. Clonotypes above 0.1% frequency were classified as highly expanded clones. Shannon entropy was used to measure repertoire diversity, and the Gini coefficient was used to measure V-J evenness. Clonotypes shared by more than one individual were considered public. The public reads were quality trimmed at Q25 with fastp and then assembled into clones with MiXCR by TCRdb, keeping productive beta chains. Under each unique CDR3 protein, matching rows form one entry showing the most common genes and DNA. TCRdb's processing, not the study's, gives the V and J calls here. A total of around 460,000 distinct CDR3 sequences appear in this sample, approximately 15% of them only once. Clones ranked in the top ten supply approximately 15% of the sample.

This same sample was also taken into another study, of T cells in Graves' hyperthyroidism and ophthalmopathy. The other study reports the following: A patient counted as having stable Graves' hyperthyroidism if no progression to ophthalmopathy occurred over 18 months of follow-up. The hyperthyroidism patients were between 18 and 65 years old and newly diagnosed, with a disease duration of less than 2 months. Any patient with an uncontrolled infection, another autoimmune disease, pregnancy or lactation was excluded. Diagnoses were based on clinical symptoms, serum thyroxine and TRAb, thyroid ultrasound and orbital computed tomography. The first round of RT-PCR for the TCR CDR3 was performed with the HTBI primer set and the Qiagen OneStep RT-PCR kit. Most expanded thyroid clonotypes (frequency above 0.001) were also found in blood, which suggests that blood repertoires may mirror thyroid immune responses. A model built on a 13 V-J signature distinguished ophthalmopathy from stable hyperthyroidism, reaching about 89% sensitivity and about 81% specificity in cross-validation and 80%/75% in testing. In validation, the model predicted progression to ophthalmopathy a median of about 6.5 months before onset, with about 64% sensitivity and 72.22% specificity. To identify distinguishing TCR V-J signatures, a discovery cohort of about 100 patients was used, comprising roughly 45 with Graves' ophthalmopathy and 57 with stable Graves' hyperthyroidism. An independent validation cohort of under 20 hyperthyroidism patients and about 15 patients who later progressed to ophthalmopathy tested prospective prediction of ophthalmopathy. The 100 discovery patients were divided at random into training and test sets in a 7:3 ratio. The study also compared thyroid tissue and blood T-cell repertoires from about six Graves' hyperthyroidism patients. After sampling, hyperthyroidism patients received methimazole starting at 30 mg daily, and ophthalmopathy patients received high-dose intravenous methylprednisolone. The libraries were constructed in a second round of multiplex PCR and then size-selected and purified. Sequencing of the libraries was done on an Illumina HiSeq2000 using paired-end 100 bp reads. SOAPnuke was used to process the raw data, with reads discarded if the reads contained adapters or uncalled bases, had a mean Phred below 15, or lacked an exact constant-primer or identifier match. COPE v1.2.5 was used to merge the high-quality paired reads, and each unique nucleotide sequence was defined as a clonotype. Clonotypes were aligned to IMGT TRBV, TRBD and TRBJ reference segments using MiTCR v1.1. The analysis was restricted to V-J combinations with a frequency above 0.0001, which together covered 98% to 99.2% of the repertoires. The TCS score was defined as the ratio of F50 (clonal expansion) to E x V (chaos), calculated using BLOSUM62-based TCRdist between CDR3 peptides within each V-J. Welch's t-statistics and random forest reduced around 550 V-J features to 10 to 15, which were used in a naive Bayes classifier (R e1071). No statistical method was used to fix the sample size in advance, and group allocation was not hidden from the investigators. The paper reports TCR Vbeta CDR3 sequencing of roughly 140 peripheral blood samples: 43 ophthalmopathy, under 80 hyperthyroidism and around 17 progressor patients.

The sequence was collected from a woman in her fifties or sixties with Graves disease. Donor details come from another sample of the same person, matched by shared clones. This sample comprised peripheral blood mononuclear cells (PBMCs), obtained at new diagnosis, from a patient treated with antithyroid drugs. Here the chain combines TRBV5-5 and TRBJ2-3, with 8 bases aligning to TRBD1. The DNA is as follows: TGTGCCAGCAGCTTACAGGGGGTCCCTAGCACAGATACGCAGTATTTT. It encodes CASSLQGVPSTDTQYF.